This T cell receptor (beta chain) was identified in a study of CD8+ T cells in alopecia areata. Study results and limitations: Among the cells sequenced in scalp samples are also the resident alphabeta T cells of normal skin.

This clone occurred a few times. Its target is not known. The CDR3 covers 15 residues. Trimming removed 3 bases at V and 8 bases at J, with 17 bases between. Germline lookup yields CDR1 SGHTA and CDR2 FQGNSA. Sequencing relied on a cDNA template that was reverse transcribed from extracted RNA. TCRdb's table, derived via immunoSEQ multiplex PCR, lists solely in-frame clones and lacks some. The repertoire has 140,000 to 150,000 clones, 45% to 60% of them found once; the top ten carry approximately 6.8%. This TCR was recovered from a human donor with alopecia areata. V is TRBV7-2 and J is TRBJ2-1; TRBD1 might be the D (6 bases). The source material was CD4+ T cells sorted from blood. The CDR3 loop is CASSFRGGASYEQFF. CDR3 bases: TGTGCCAGCAGCTTTCGTGGGGGCGCTTCGTATGAGCAGTTCTTC.